This T cell receptor beta chain was recorded in a study of OX40 agonist ivuxolimab in advanced cancers. The protocol was immunoSEQ multiplex PCR, while the TCRdb copy is restricted to in-frame clones and leaves out a portion. The sample has about 23,000 clones, 84% seen once; the top ten hold over 11%. This CDR3 contains 13 residues. With V trimmed by 5 bases and J by 5 bases, 4 bases remained unmatched. The germline V gene has CDR1 SGHRS and CDR2 YFSETQ. The sample was CD4+ or CD8+ T cells sorted from blood, taken in a trial of the OX40 agonist ivuxolimab. This TCR came from an adult with an advanced solid tumor such as melanoma, head and neck, liver or kidney cancer. The V call is TRBV5-1, the J call TRBJ1-2; 9 bases agree with TRBD1. The DNA of the CDR3 is TGCGCCAGCAGAACAGGGGGCATGTATGGCTACACCTTC. Amino acids: CASRTGGMYGYTF.